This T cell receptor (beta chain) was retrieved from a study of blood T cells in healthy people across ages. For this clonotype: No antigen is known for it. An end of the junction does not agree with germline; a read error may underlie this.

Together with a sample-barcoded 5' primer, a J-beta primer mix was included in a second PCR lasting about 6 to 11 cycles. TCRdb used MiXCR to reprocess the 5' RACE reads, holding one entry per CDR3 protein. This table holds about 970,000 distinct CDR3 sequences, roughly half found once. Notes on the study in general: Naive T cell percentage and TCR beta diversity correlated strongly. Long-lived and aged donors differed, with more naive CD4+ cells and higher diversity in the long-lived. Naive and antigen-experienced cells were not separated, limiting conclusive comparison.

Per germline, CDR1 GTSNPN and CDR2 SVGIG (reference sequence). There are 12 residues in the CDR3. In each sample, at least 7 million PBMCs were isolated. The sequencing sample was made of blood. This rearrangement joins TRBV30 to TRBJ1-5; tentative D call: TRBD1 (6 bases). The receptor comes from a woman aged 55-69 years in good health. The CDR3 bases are TGTGCCGGGAGTGGGGGCAGTCAGCCCCAGCATTTT. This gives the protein CAGSGGSQPQHF. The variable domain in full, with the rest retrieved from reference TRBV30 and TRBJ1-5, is SQTIHQWPATLVQPVGSPLSLECTVEGTSNPNLYWYRQAAGRGLQLLFYSVGIGQISSEVPQNLSASRPQDRQFILSSKKLLLSDSGFYLCAGSGGSQPQHFGDGTRLSIL.